Shown below are 6 T cell receptor beta chains from a single sample sequenced in a study of blood T cell repertoires in COVID-19. The table came from immunoSEQ multiplex PCR; TCRdb's copy has only in-frame clones and leaves some out. Of around 200,000 clones detected, 85% to 90% appear once; the ten largest clones hold 1.2%. Sequenced material: PBMCs or T cells enriched from blood (not recorded which). The receptors here all came from a man aged 25 to 40 who had recovered from COVID-19.

The CDR3 sequence is CASSQPSGPRSYEQYF. The CDR3 region has the DNA TGTGCCAGCAGCCAACCCAGCGGGCCTCGCTCCTACGAGCAGTACTTC. The gene calls are TRBV13 and TRBJ2-7, with D tentatively TRBD2 (6 bases). Trimming left V 5 bases short and J 0 bases short, with 17 bases between. The CDR3 is 16 amino acids. Germline assignment: CDR1 PRHDT and CDR2 FYEKMQ (reference sequence). Complete variable domain (other parts from reference TRBV13 and TRBJ2-7): AAGVIQSPRHLIKEKRETATLKCYPIPRHDTVYWYQQGPGQDPQFLISFYEKMQSDKGSIPDRFSAQQFSDYHSELNMSSLELGDSALYFCASSQPSGPRSYEQYFGPGTRLTVT.

The rearrangement links TRBV28 to TRBJ2-2; possible D gene TRBD1, 6 bases. Looked up from germline, CDR1 is MDHEN and CDR2 is SYDVKM. The CDR3 extends over 14 amino acids. V was pared by 8 bases and J by 6 bases, with 16 bases between. CDR3 protein: CASLFRGAAGELFF. For the CDR3, the DNA is TGTGCCAGCCTCTTCAGGGGCGCGGCCGGGGAGCTGTTTTTT.

CDR3 loop: CASSLGGLALYNEQFF. The CDR3 DNA sequence: TGTGCCAGCAGCTTAGGGGGGCTAGCCCTATACAATGAGCAGTTCTTC. This rearrangement joins TRBV7-2 to TRBJ2-1; D is possibly TRBD1 (6 bases). With 1 base removed from V and 4 bases from J, the gap between germline ends came to 14 bases. This CDR3 has 16 residues. Germline assignment: CDR1 SGHTA and CDR2 FQGNSA.

The chain is built from TRBV28 and TRBJ2-7; 8 bases are shared with TRBD1. With 4 bases clipped from V and 3 bases from J, the junction kept 14 bases outside the gene matches. CDR1 is MDHEN and CDR2 is SYDVKM in the germline V gene. CDR3 length equals 17 residues. In DNA form, the CDR3 reads TGTGCCAGCAGTTCCCGGGACAGGTCGGGGACCTACTACGAGCAGTACTTC. Translation gives CASSSRDRSGTYYEQYF.

V usage is TRBV7-8 and J usage is TRBJ2-1; TRBD2 aligns across 11 bases. Trimming removed 5 bases from V and 8 bases from J; junction bases left unmatched: 5. CDR3 length equals 14 residues. Germline V lookup: CDR1 SGHVS, CDR2 FQNEAQ. The DNA for the CDR3 is TGTGCCAGCAGCCTAACTAGCGGGAGTGATGAGCAGTTCTTC. This gives the protein CASSLTSGSDEQFF.

The gene calls are TRBV4-1 and TRBJ2-7; D may be TRBD2 (5 bases). This CDR3 region has 15 residues. V gave up 3 bases and J gave up 4 bases, with 16 bases separating them. Germline CDR1 MGHRA, CDR2 YSYEKL. This CDR3 reads CASSHPSSGDYEQYF. In nucleotides, the CDR3 is TGCGCCAGCAGCCATCCCTCCAGCGGTGATTACGAGCAGTACTTC.